The rows below give T cell receptor beta chains drawn from one sample of a study of blood T cell repertoires in COVID-19. Clones were sequenced by immunoSEQ multiplex PCR, and TCRdb holds only the in-frame ones, with some missing. The sample comprises fewer than 75,000 clones, 87% of which are singletons, and approximately 8% rests with the top ten. The material sequenced was peripheral blood. These receptors all come from a man between 50 and 59 years old with active COVID-19. Each CDR3 is given with its conserved first and last residue. A D gene is named only where the DNA matches it firmly. Size is stated for part of the rows, as once, few or many counts, or as a class when the clone is expanded.

V	J	D	size	DNA	CDR3
TRBV7-3	TRBJ2-2	.	.	TGTGCCAGCAGCCCCCGGTGGGGGCGGCAGAACACCGGGGAGCTGTTTTTT	CASSPRWGRQNTGELFF
TRBV6-2/TRBV6-3	TRBJ1-2	.	few	TGTGCCAGCAGTCCCGGGAACTATGGCTACACCTTC	CASSPGNYGYTF
TRBV5-8	TRBJ1-3	.	.	TGTGCCAGCAGCACCCGGCAGCGGGGCGGTAGCACCATATATTTT	CASSTRQRGGSTIYF
TRBV28	TRBJ1-6	TRBD1	.	TGTGCCAGCAGTTTTAGGACAGGCCAATCACCCCTCCACTTT	CASSFRTGQSPLHF
TRBV30	TRBJ2-3	TRBD1	.	TGTGCCTGGAGCACAGGGGTAGAGACAGATACGCAGTATTTT	CAWSTGVETDTQYF
TRBV4-3	TRBJ2-2	.	.	TGCGCCAGCAGCCACGGGGTTCAAGCCGGGGAGCTGTTTTTT	CASSHGVQAGELFF
TRBV6-2/TRBV6-3	TRBJ2-5	.	.	TGTGCCAGCAGTTACTTCGGCGGATACCAAGAGACCCAGTACTTC	CASSYFGGYQETQYF
TRBV11-2	TRBJ2-6	.	.	TGTGCCAGCAGCTTAGATCCCGGTGGTCGGGGAGCTGGGGCCAACGTCCTGACTTTC	CASSLDPGGRGAGANVLTF
TRBV7-6	TRBJ1-1	.	.	TGTGCCAGCAGCTTAGGGGGGGAACACACTGAAGCTTTCTTT	CASSLGGEHTEAFF
TRBV7-2	TRBJ2-2	.	few	TGTGCCAGCAGCCGTAGCGGAAACCCGAACACCGGGGAGCTGTTTTTT	CASSRSGNPNTGELFF
TRBV19	TRBJ2-1	.	.	TGTGCCAGTAGTATAGGGAGCCATCCCGTTAATGAGCAGTTCTTC	CASSIGSHPVNEQFF
TRBV12-3/TRBV12-4	TRBJ2-7	TRBD1	once	TGTGCCAGCAGGCGACAGGGGTTGGGCGAGCAGTACTTC	CASRRQGLGEQYF
TRBV29-1	TRBJ2-2	TRBD1	.	TGCAGCGTTGAGCTACCGGGGACAGGGTCGAGCACCGGGGAGCTGTTTTTT	CSVELPGTGSSTGELFF
TRBV28	TRBJ1-4	.	.	TGTGCCAGCAGTTTAGATGGGCGAGTAAAACTGTTTTTT	CASSLDGRVKLFF
TRBV19	TRBJ2-3	TRBD1	.	TGTGGGTATGGACAGGGTACAGATACGCAGTATTTT	CGYGQGTDTQYF
TRBV25-1	TRBJ2-7	.	.	TGTGCCAGCAGTGAGGCCCAGGGCCCCTACGAGCAGTACTTC	CASSEAQGPYEQYF
TRBV13	TRBJ1-2	.	.	TGTGCCAGCAGAATAATTTCCCGGACAGTGTATGGCTACACCTTC	CASRIISRTVYGYTF
TRBV7-2	TRBJ1-1	.	.	TGTGCCAGCAGCTGGAACAGGGACACTGAAGCTTTCTTT	CASSWNRDTEAFF
TRBV3-1/TRBV3-2	TRBJ2-2	.	.	TGTGCCAGCAGCCAAGGGGGAGGCGGGGAGCTGTTTTTT	CASSQGGGGELFF
TRBV3-1/TRBV3-2	TRBJ2-2	.	.	TGTGCCAGCAGCCAAGCCGGGGGTGGCGGGGAGCTGTTTTTT	CASSQAGGGGELFF
TRBV4-2	TRBJ2-3	.	.	TGTGCCAGCAGCCAAGATTTTAGCCCAGATACGCAGTATTTT	CASSQDFSPDTQYF
TRBV5-6	TRBJ2-3	TRBD2	.	TGTGCCAGCAGCTTGGGAGATAGCGGGAGCACAGATACGCAGTATTTT	CASSLGDSGSTDTQYF
TRBV10-3	TRBJ2-1	TRBD2	.	TGTGCCATCAGGCTAGCGGGAGATATAAAGCAGTTCTTC	CAIRLAGDIKQFF